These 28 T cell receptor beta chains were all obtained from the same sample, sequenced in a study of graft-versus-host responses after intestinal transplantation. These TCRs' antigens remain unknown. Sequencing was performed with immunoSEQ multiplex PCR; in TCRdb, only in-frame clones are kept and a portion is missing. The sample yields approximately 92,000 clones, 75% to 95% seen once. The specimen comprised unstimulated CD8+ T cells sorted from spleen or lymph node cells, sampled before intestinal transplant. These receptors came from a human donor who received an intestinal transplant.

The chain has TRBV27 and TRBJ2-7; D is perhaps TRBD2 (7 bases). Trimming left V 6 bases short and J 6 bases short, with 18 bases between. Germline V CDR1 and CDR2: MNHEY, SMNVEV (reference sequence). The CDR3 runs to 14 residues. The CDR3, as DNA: TGTGCCAGCAGGTCTATTGGGGGGGCGGGCGAGCAGTACTTC. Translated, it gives CASRSIGGAGEQYF.

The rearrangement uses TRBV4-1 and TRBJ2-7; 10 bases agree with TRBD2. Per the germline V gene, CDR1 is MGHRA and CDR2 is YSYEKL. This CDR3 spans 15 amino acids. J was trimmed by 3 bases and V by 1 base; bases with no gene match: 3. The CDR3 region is CASSQVSGGVYEQYF. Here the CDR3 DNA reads TGCGCCAGCAGCCAAGTCAGCGGGGGGGTCTACGAGCAGTACTTC.

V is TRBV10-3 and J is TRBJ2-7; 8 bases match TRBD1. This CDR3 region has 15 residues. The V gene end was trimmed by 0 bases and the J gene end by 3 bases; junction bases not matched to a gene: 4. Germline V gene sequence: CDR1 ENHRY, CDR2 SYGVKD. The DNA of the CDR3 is TGTGCCATCAGTGAGTCGGCAGGGGGCTACTACGAGCAGTACTTC. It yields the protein CAISESAGGYYEQYF.

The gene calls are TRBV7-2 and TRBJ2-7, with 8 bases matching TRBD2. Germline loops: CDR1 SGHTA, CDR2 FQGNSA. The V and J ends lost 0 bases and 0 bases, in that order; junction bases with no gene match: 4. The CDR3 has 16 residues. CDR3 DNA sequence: TGTGCCAGCAGCTTAGCCCCTAGCGGGCTCTCCTACGAGCAGTACTTC. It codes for CASSLAPSGLSYEQYF.

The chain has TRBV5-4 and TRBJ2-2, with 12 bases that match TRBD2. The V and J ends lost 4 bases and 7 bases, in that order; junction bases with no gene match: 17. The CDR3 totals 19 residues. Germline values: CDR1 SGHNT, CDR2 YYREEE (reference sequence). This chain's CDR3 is CASSRTATSGGPMGGELFF. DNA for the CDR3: TGTGCCAGCAGCCGAACCGCGACTAGCGGGGGCCCCATGGGCGGGGAGCTGTTTTTT.

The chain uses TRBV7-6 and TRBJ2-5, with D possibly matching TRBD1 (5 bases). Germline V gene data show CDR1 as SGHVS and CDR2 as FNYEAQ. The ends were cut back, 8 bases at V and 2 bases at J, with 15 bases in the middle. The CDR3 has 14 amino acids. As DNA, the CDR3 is TGTGCCAGCTCAACCCAGGGATGGCAAGAGACCCAGTACTTC. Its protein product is CASSTQGWQETQYF.

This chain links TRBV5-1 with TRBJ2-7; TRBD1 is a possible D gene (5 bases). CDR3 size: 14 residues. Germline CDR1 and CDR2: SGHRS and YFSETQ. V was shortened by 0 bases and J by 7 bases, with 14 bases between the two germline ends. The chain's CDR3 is CASSLEGVVSEQYF. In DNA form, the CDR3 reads TGCGCCAGCAGCTTGGAAGGGGTTGTTAGTGAGCAGTACTTC.

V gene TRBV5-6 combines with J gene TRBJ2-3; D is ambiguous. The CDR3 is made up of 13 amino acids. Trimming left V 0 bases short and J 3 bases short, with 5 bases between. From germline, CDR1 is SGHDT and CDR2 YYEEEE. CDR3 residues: CASSLDWTDTQYF. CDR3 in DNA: TGTGCCAGCAGCTTGGACTGGACAGATACGCAGTATTTT. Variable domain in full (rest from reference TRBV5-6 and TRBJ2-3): DAGVTQSPTHLIKTRGQQVTLRCSPKSGHDTVSWYQQALGQGPQFIFQYYEEEERQRGNFPDRFSGHQFPNYSSELNVNALLLGDSALYLCASSLDWTDTQYFGPGTRLTVL.

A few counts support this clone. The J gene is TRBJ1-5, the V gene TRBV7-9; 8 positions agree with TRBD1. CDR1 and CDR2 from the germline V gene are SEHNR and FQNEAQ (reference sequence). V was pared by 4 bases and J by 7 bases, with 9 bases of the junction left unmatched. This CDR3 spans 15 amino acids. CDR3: CASSSDRVVGQPQHF. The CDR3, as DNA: TGTGCCAGCAGCTCGGACAGGGTGGTGGGGCAGCCCCAGCATTTT.

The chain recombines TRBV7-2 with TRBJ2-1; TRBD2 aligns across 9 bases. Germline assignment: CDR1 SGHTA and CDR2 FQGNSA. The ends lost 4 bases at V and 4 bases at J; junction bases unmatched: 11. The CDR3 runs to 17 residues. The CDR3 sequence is CASSYTLGAGGYNEQFF. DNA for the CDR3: TGTGCCAGCAGCTACACCCTAGGGGCGGGAGGGTACAATGAGCAGTTCTTC.

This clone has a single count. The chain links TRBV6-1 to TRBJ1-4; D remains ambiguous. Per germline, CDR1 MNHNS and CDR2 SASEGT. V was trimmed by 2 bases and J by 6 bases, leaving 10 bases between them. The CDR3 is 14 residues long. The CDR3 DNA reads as TGTGCCAGCAGTGAATGGTACGGAGATGAAAAACTGTTTTTT. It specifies CASSEWYGDEKLFF.

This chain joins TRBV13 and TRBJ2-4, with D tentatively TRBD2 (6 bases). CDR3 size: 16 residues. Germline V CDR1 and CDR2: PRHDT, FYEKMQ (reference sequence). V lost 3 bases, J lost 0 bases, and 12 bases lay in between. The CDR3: CASSFRGNLAKNIQYF. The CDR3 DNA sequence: TGTGCCAGCAGCTTCCGGGGGAACCTAGCCAAAAACATTCAGTACTTC.

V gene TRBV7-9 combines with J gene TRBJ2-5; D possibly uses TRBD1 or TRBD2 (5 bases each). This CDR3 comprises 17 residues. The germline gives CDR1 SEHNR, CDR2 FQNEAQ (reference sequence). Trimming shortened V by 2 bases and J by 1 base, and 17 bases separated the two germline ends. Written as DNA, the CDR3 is TGTGCCAGCAGCTTAACCTGGGACCGGGATCCCCAAGAGACCCAGTACTTC. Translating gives CASSLTWDRDPQETQYF.

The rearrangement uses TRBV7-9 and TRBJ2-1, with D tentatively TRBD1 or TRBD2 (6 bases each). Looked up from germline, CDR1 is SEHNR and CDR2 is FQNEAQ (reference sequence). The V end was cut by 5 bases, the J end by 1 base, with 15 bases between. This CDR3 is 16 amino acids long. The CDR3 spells CASSQLRGASYNEQFF. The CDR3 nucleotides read TGTGCCAGCAGCCAGTTGAGGGGGGCTTCCTACAATGAGCAGTTCTTC.

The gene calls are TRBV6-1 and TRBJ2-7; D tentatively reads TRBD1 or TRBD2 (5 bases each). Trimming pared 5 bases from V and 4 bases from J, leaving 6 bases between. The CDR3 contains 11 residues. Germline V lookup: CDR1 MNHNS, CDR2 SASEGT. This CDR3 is CASSWGYEQYF. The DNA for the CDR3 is TGTGCCAGCAGTTGGGGGTACGAGCAGTACTTC.

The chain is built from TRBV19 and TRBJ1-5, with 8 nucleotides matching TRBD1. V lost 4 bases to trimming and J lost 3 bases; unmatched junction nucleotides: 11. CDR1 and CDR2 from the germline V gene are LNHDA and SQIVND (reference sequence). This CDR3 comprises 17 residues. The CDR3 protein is CASSTHRGSVTNQPQHF. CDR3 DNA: TGTGCCAGTAGTACGCACAGGGGGTCCGTTACCAATCAGCCCCAGCATTTT.

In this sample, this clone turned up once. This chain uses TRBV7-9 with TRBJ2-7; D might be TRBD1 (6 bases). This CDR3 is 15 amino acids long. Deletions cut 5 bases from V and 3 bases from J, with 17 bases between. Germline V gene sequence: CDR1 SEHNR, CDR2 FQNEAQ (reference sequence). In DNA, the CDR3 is TGTGCCAGCAGCCCCCGCAAGTCGACAGGCTACGAGCAGTACTTC. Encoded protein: CASSPRKSTGYEQYF.

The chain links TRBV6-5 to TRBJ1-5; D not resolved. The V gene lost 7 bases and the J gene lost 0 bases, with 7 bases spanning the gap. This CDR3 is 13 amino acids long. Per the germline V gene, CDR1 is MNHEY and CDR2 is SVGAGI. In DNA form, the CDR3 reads TGTGCCAGCACGGCAGCTAGCAATCAGCCCCAGCATTTT. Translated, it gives CASTAASNQPQHF.

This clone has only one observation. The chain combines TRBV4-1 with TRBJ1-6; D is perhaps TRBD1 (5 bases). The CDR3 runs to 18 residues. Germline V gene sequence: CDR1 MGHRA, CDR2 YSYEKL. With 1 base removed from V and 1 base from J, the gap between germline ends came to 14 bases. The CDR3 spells CASSQVEGVTSYNSPLHF. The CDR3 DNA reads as TGCGCCAGCAGCCAAGTAGAAGGGGTTACGTCCTATAATTCACCCCTCCACTTT.

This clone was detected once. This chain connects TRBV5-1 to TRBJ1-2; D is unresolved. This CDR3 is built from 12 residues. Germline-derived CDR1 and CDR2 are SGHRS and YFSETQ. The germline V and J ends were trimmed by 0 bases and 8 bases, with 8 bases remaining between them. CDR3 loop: CASSLGAEGYTF. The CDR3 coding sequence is TGCGCCAGCAGCTTGGGGGCGGAGGGCTACACCTTC.

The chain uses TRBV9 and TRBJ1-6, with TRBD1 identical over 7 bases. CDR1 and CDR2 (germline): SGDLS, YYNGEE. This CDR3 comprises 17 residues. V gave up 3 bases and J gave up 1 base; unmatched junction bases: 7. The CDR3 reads CASSETTGESYNSPLHF. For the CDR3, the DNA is TGTGCCAGCAGCGAAACCACAGGGGAATCCTATAATTCACCCCTCCACTTT.

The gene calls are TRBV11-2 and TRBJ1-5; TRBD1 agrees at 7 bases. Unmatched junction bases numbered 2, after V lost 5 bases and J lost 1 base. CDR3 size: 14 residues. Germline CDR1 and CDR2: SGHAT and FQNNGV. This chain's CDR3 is CASSNRGSNQPQHF. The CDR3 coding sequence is TGTGCCAGCAGCAACAGGGGCAGCAATCAGCCCCAGCATTTT.

The CDR3 spells CARGGGARGVDTGELFF. CDR3 coding DNA: TGTGCCAGAGGGGGCGGAGCTAGAGGTGTGGATACCGGGGAGCTGTTTTTT. The rearrangement uses TRBV2 and TRBJ2-2; 7 bases agree with TRBD1. CDR1 and CDR2 (germline): SNHLY, FYNNEI. V lost 9 bases, J lost 5 bases, and 18 bases stayed unmatched. The CDR3 spans 17 residues.

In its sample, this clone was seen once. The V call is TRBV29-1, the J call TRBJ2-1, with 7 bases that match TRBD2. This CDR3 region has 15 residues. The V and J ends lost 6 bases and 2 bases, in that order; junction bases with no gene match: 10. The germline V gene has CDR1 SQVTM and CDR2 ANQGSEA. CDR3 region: CSVVSAGDAYNEQFF. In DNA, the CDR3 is TGCAGCGTGGTCTCGGCGGGGGATGCCTACAATGAGCAGTTCTTC.

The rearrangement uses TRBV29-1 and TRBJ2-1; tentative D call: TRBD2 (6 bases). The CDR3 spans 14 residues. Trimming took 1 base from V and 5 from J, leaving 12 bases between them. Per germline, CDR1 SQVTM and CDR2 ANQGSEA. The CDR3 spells CSVEGPSVHNEQFF. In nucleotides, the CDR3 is TGCAGCGTTGAAGGCCCTAGCGTACACAATGAGCAGTTCTTC.

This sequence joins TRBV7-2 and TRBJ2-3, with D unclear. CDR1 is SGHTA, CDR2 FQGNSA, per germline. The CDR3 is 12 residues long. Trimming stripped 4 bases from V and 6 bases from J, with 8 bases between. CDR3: CASSSPPDTQYF. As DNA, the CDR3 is TGTGCCAGCAGCTCCCCTCCCGATACGCAGTATTTT.

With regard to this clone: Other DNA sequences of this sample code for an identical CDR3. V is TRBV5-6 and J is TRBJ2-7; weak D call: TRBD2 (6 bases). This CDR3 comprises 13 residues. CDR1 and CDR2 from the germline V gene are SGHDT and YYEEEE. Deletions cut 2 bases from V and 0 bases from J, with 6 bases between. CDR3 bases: TGTGCCAGCAGCTTCGGGAGCTCCTACGAGCAGTACTTC. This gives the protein CASSFGSSYEQYF.

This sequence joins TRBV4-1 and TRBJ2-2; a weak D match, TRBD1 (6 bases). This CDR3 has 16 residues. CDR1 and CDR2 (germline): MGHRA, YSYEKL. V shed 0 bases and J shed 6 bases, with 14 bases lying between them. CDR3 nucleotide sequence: TGCGCCAGCAGCCAAGATTTGGGGGCTCGGGCCGGGGAGCTGTTTTTT. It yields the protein CASSQDLGARAGELFF.